A selection of T cell receptor beta chains follows, all from one sample in a study of T cells after somatic rescue of genetic block. TCRdb's table, derived via immunoSEQ multiplex PCR, lists solely in-frame clones and lacks some. The sample contains tens of thousands of clones, approximately 90% of which appear only once. Sequenced: peripheral blood mononuclear cells (PBMCs). The receptors originated from a woman aged 18-29 years. The CDR3 runs from the conserved cysteine through the conserved F or W. D genes are given only for firm matches. Size is omitted from some rows. Given values are once, few, many or a class for expanded clones.

size	V	J	D	CDR3
NA	TRBV7-9	TRBJ2-4	NA	CASSLGGVAAKNIQYF
NA	TRBV11-3	TRBJ1-1	NA	CASSTTGFGTEAFF
NA	TRBV9	TRBJ2-2	NA	CASSVAALALNTGELFF
NA	TRBV21-1	TRBJ2-1	NA	CASSKEGQAKKHYNEQFF
NA	TRBV2	TRBJ2-2	NA	CASSDGRGIATGELFF
NA	TRBV4-2	TRBJ2-7	TRBD2	CASSTGLAGDEQYF
NA	TRBV15	TRBJ2-7	NA	CATSDRRAGYEQYF
NA	TRBV5-1	TRBJ2-3	NA	CASSHSTSTDTQYF
NA	TRBV28	TRBJ1-3	TRBD1	CATRGVRNTIYF
NA	TRBV28	TRBJ1-2	TRBD1	CASSSPSLGTGGNGYTF
NA	TRBV21-1	TRBJ1-6	NA	CVRQVGNSPLHF
NA	TRBV6-1	TRBJ1-5	TRBD1	CASSEIGTADNQPQHF
NA	TRBV28	TRBJ1-5	NA	CASNLQGNSNQPQHF
NA	TRBV6-6	TRBJ2-1	TRBD1	CASSQGETGAYNEQFF
NA	TRBV11-1	TRBJ2-1	TRBD2	CASSLLAGGPGGDEQFF
NA	TRBV7-9	TRBJ2-7	TRBD1	CASSEGQAISYEQYF
NA	TRBV9	TRBJ2-5	TRBD2	CASSVLAGGGETQYF
NA	TRBV6-5	TRBJ2-1	TRBD1	CASSYVTGEQFF
NA	TRBV7-3	TRBJ2-5	NA	CASSPRPQEPQYF
NA	TRBV7-9	TRBJ2-1	TRBD2	CASSLPGLASNEQFF
NA	TRBV6-1	TRBJ2-1	TRBD2	CASSDPWTSGSIAEQFF
few	TRBV11-2	TRBJ2-1	NA	CASSLQRSSYNEQFF
NA	TRBV12-5	TRBJ2-4	NA	CASGLGEIAKNIQYF
NA	TRBV10-3	TRBJ2-1	TRBD2	CAISEMSGRAGNEQFF
NA	TRBV7-2	TRBJ2-2	NA	CASSLEGARGTGELFF
NA	TRBV6-5	TRBJ2-2	TRBD1	CASNLGQGTGELFF
once	TRBV6-5	TRBJ2-7	NA	CASSYGQSRPEQYF
NA	TRBV4-3	TRBJ2-5	NA	CASSRTVQETQYF
once	TRBV5-1	TRBJ2-7	NA	CASSLVGGAYEQYF
NA	TRBV29-1	TRBJ1-2	NA	CSVLTGQQDYGYTF
once	TRBV5-6	TRBJ2-7	NA	CASRSRISPGEQYF
NA	TRBV4-3	TRBJ1-1	NA	CASSQGPGQLNTEAFF
NA	TRBV7-9	TRBJ1-4	NA	CASSWTATNEKLFF
NA	TRBV28	TRBJ2-7	NA	CASSLARTQQYF
once	TRBV19	TRBJ2-7	TRBD1	CASAQETGTYEQYF
once	TRBV18	TRBJ1-1	NA	CASSPPGSSLEAFF
NA	TRBV7-8	TRBJ2-1	NA	CASSFKRAFNEQFF
NA	TRBV5-6	TRBJ2-4	NA	CASSSPTRGPAKNIQYF
NA	TRBV7-9	TRBJ1-2	NA	CASSLGSPPRGYTF
NA	TRBV28	TRBJ2-1	NA	CASNRGNEQFF
NA	TRBV9	TRBJ2-1	NA	CASSVVDSDNEQFF
NA	TRBV5-1	TRBJ1-1	NA	CASSLGGNTEAFF
NA	TRBV2	TRBJ1-1	NA	CASRQDSNTEAFF
NA	TRBV6-1	TRBJ1-4	TRBD1	CASSEVGGGFEKLFF
NA	TRBV27	TRBJ2-2	NA	CASRLGAGPRGTGELFF
once	TRBV9	TRBJ2-3	TRBD2	CASSVASGTFTDTQYF
NA	TRBV11-1	TRBJ2-1	NA	CASSSGLSSYNEQFF
NA	TRBV4-2	TRBJ2-3	NA	CASSQVETDTDTQYF
NA	TRBV7-9	TRBJ2-1	TRBD2	CASTLGLAVPSGGNEQFF
NA	TRBV15	TRBJ1-1	NA	CATSRPEGDNTEAFF
NA	TRBV19	TRBJ1-2	NA	CASSIHRVYGYTF
NA	TRBV4-1	TRBJ1-4	NA	CASSQGFGAANEKLFF
NA	TRBV9	TRBJ2-3	NA	CASSVGGSGTDTQYF
NA	TRBV14	TRBJ1-2	TRBD1	CASSQDEGQGLFYGYTF
few	TRBV7-2	TRBJ1-1	NA	CASSLRETEAFF
NA	TRBV11-3	TRBJ2-1	TRBD2	CASSLVGLAGGNEQFF
NA	TRBV4-3	TRBJ2-3	TRBD2	CASSQDARLARVTDTQYF
NA	TRBV11-3	TRBJ1-4	TRBD1	CASSRNRGDFNEKLFF